The 25 T cell receptor beta chains reported below all come from one sample, sequenced in a study of cytomegalovirus exposure and HLA in healthy donors. Amplification used 60 Vbeta primers and 13 Jbeta primers. Measured with immunoSEQ multiplex PCR; TCRdb has only the in-frame clones, and not every one. The sample lists fewer than 150,000 clones; around 77% were seen once. The specimen was PBMCs. All receptors come from a man in his fifties or sixties in good health and CMV-seropositive.

This CDR3 reads CASSSGLVYEQYF. For the CDR3, the DNA is TGCGCCAGCAGCTCGGGACTGGTCTACGAGCAGTACTTC. This chain links TRBV5-1 with TRBJ2-7; a weak D match, TRBD2 (6 bases). V was cut by 3 bases and J by 3 bases, with 10 bases left in between. Germline assignment: CDR1 SGHRS and CDR2 YFSETQ. This CDR3 contains 13 residues.

The V call is TRBV18, the J call TRBJ2-7; D is perhaps TRBD1 (7 bases). From germline, CDR1 is KGHSH and CDR2 LQKENI. V was clipped by 3 bases and J by 1 base, with 13 bases between them. The CDR3 consists of 15 residues. CDR3 sequence: CASSPRTGLSYEQYF. The CDR3 nucleotides read TGTGCCAGCTCACCTCGGACAGGACTATCCTACGAGCAGTACTTC.

V usage is TRBV7-2 and J usage is TRBJ1-4; 11 nucleotides line up with TRBD1. Per the germline V gene, CDR1 is SGHTA and CDR2 is FQGNSA. Trimming took 1 base from V and 3 from J; bases not matched to a gene: 7. This CDR3 has 18 residues. The CDR3, as DNA: TGTGCCAGCAGCTTAGGGGGACAGGGGGGAATGGCTAATGAAAAACTGTTTTTT. Residues: CASSLGGQGGMANEKLFF.

The gene calls are TRBV6-6 and TRBJ2-1, with a possible D match to TRBD1 (5 bases). Germline values: CDR1 MNHNY, CDR2 SVGAGI (reference sequence). The CDR3 covers 13 residues. V lost 8 bases and J lost 6, with 14 bases in between. Here the CDR3 reads CASSARRANEQFF. Written as DNA, the CDR3 is TGTGCCAGCTCGGCCCGCAGGGCCAATGAGCAGTTCTTC.

The rearrangement links TRBV19 to TRBJ1-5; D perhaps matches TRBD1 (5 bases). Looked up from germline, CDR1 is LNHDA and CDR2 is SQIVND (reference sequence). CDR3 size: 15 residues. V dropped 3 bases and J dropped 4 bases, with 13 bases sitting between them. The CDR3: CASSIGTHRNQPQHF. The CDR3 coding sequence is TGTGCCAGTAGTATTGGGACTCACCGAAATCAGCCCCAGCATTTT.

This clone was counted a single time. One end of the junction fails to match germline, which may point to a read error. The V call is TRBV7-7, the J call TRBJ2-7; 7 nucleotides match TRBD2. The CDR3 is 12 amino acids. Germline values: CDR1 SSHAT, CDR2 FNYEAQ (reference sequence). The CDR3 coding sequence is TGTGCTAGCAGCTTAGACGGGGGGAAGCAGTACTTC. It specifies CASSLDGGKQYF.

The chain employs TRBV19 and TRBJ1-5, with 7 nucleotides matching TRBD1. After removal of 6 bases from V and 0 bases from J, the junction contained 5 bases not matched to a gene. The CDR3 is 15 residues long. Germline lookup yields CDR1 LNHDA and CDR2 SQIVND (reference sequence). CDR3 nucleotide sequence: TGTGCCAGTAGGAGACAGGGAGATAGCAATCAGCCCCAGCATTTT. Residues: CASRRQGDSNQPQHF.

The chain couples TRBV2 to TRBJ2-5; 9 bases are shared with TRBD1. CDR3 length: 13 amino acids. CDR1 is SNHLY and CDR2 is FYNNEI in the germline V gene. The ends lost 6 bases at V and 5 bases at J; junction bases unmatched: 4. CDR3 protein: CASRWTGDETQYF. Written as DNA, the CDR3 is TGTGCCAGCAGATGGACAGGGGATGAGACCCAGTACTTC.

This clone was detected a few times. The V and J genes are TRBV7-9 and TRBJ2-1, with D perhaps TRBD1 (6 bases). Looked up from germline, CDR1 is SEHNR and CDR2 is FQNEAQ (reference sequence). Trimming took 0 bases from V and 7 from J, leaving 19 bases between them. CDR3 size: 17 residues. Here the CDR3 reads CASSLARGAGVRNEQFF. CDR3 nucleotide sequence: TGTGCCAGCAGCTTAGCGCGTGGGGCAGGGGTTCGGAATGAGCAGTTCTTC.

CDR3 sequence reads: CASSQAGQNYNEQFF. CDR3 DNA: TGTGCCAGCAGCCAAGCGGGACAGAACTACAATGAGCAGTTCTTC. V gene TRBV4-2 combines with J gene TRBJ2-1, with 7 bases identical to TRBD1. Germline assignment: CDR1 LGHNA and CDR2 YNFKEQ. The CDR3 spans 15 residues. J was trimmed by 3 bases and V by 1 base; bases with no gene match: 3.

This chain connects TRBV5-8 to TRBJ1-2; perhaps TRBD1 as D (6 bases). There are 18 residues in the CDR3. The V end was cut by 4 bases, the J end by 7 bases, with 29 bases between. Germline V lookup: CDR1 SGHTS, CDR2 YDEGEE. Here the CDR3 reads CASSPWGGAAGALSGYTF. The DNA of the CDR3 is TGTGCCAGCAGCCCTTGGGGGGGGGCGGCAGGGGCCCTCTCTGGCTACACCTTC. The complete variable domain, with remaining parts taken from reference TRBV5-8 and TRBJ1-2, reads EAGVTQSPTHLIKTRGQQATLRCSPISGHTSVYWYQQALGLGLQFLLWYDEGEERNRGNFPPRFSGRQFPNYSSELNVNALELEDSALYLCASSPWGGAAGALSGYTFGSGTRLTVV.

The chain employs TRBV19 and TRBJ2-1, with TRBD1 identical over 9 bases. Per the germline V gene, CDR1 is LNHDA and CDR2 is SQIVND (reference sequence). The CDR3 consists of 15 residues. V was clipped by 5 bases and J by 7 bases; unmatched bases: 9. This chain's CDR3 is CASSFSAGTGNEQFF. In DNA, the CDR3 is TGTGCCAGTAGTTTCTCCGCCGGGACAGGGAATGAGCAGTTCTTC.

This clone is a singleton in its sample. The rearrangement joins TRBV10-2 to TRBJ2-2; D is ambiguous. Looked up from germline, CDR1 is WSHSY and CDR2 is SAAADI. The CDR3 sequence is 12 residues long. Trimming removed 6 bases at V and 3 bases at J, with 5 bases between. DNA for the CDR3: TGCGCCAGCAGACAGTACACCGGGGAGCTGTTTTTT. Translation gives CASRQYTGELFF.

This chain connects TRBV5-5 to TRBJ2-5, with 8 bases fitting TRBD2. This CDR3 has 15 residues. Germline V gene sequence: CDR1 SGHKS, CDR2 YYEKEE (reference sequence). With V trimmed by 4 bases and J by 5 bases, 10 bases remained unmatched. The CDR3 nucleotides are TGTGCCAGCAGCAGGCGGGGGGACCGGGTTGAGACCCAGTACTTC. Translated, it gives CASSRRGDRVETQYF.

In this sample, this clone turned up a few times. This chain uses TRBV27 with TRBJ1-1; 7 bases map to TRBD1. The CDR3 runs 13 residues. The V gene's germline CDR1 is MNHEY and CDR2 SMNVEV (reference sequence). V lost 8 bases, J lost 4 bases, and 7 bases stayed unmatched. CDR3 bases: TGTGCCAGCGGCGTCGGGACAGCCACTGAAGCTTTCTTT. It yields the protein CASGVGTATEAFF.

V gene TRBV5-1 combines with J gene TRBJ1-1; D unresolved. Germline assignment: CDR1 SGHRS and CDR2 YFSETQ. The CDR3 consists of 14 residues. Trimming removed 2 bases at V and 1 base at J, with 9 bases between. In DNA, the CDR3 is TGCGCCAGCAGCTTAACAGCAGGGAACACTGAAGCTTTCTTT. It yields the protein CASSLTAGNTEAFF.

The chain has TRBV7-9 and TRBJ2-5, with D unclear. V lost 2 bases to trimming and J lost 0 bases, with 7 bases between them. Germline V gene sequence: CDR1 SEHNR, CDR2 FQNEAQ (reference sequence). This CDR3 contains 14 residues. The CDR3 DNA follows: TGTGCCAGCAGCTTAAACAGCTACCAAGAGACCCAGTACTTC. Translated, it gives CASSLNSYQETQYF.

The CDR3 loop reads CASSIGGVGAGAYEQYF. The CDR3 region has the DNA TGTGCCAGTAGTATAGGGGGTGTAGGGGCCGGAGCCTACGAGCAGTACTTC. The V call is TRBV19, the J call TRBJ2-7; tentative D call: TRBD1 (5 bases). CDR3 length equals 17 residues. Germline-derived CDR1 and CDR2 are LNHDA and SQIVND (reference sequence). Trimming took 1 base from V and 2 from J, leaving 18 bases between them. Drawing the rest from reference TRBV19 and TRBJ2-7, the complete variable domain is DGGITQSPKYLFRKEGQNVTLSCEQNLNHDAMYWYRQDPGQGLRLIYYSQIVNDFQKGDIAEGYSVSREKKESFPLTVTSAQKNPTAFYLCASSIGGVGAGAYEQYFGPGTRLTVT.

This chain joins TRBV5-4 and TRBJ2-5, with 7 bases that match TRBD1. The J call may be mistaken, given a closer DNA end match to TRBJ2-7. Germline loops: CDR1 SGHNT, CDR2 YYREEE (reference sequence). The CDR3 covers 14 residues. The CDR3 sequence is CASSSPGQPYEQYF. CDR3 DNA: TGTGCCAGCAGCTCCCCGGGACAGCCCTACGAGCAGTACTTC.

This chain links TRBV5-4 with TRBJ2-1; D remains ambiguous. This CDR3 contains 11 residues. The ends were cut back, 5 bases at V and 4 bases at J, with 4 bases in the middle. Per the germline V gene, CDR1 is SGHNT and CDR2 is YYREEE (reference sequence). The CDR3 here is CASRYYNEQFF. In DNA form, the CDR3 reads TGTGCCAGCAGATATTACAATGAGCAGTTCTTC.

The chain couples TRBV27 to TRBJ2-1; a possible D gene is TRBD1 (6 bases). This CDR3 region has 17 residues. Germline loops: CDR1 MNHEY, CDR2 SMNVEV (reference sequence). V was shortened by 0 bases and J by 1 base, with 13 bases between the two germline ends. CDR3 in amino acids: CASSLSDRYSSYNEQFF. In DNA, the CDR3 is TGTGCCAGCAGTTTATCCGACAGGTACTCGTCCTACAATGAGCAGTTCTTC.

V gene TRBV5-1 combines with J gene TRBJ2-5, with a possible D match to TRBD2 (6 bases). Germline CDR1 is SGHRS and CDR2 is YFSETQ. V lost 5 bases and J lost 4, with 18 bases in between. This CDR3 contains 15 residues. The CDR3 region is CASRALGGLGETQYF. In DNA, the CDR3 is TGCGCCAGCAGGGCCCTGGGGGGTTTAGGAGAGACCCAGTACTTC. The whole variable domain, remainder taken from reference TRBV5-1 and TRBJ2-5, is KAGVTQTPRYLIKTRGQQVTLSCSPISGHRSVSWYQQTPGQGLQFLFEYFSETQRNKGNFPGRFSGRQFSNSRSEMNVSTLELGDSALYLCASRALGGLGETQYFGPGTRLLVL.

By share, this clone counts as medium-sized. The chain combines TRBV15 with TRBJ2-1; 12 nucleotides match TRBD2. Per the germline V gene, CDR1 is LNHNV and CDR2 is YYDKDF (reference sequence). The CDR3 contains 15 residues. The J segment lost 4 bases and the V segment lost 3 bases, leaving 1 base of the junction unmatched. The CDR3 bases are TGTGCCACCAGCAGGACTAGCGGGGGTTACAATGAGCAGTTCTTC. Translated, it gives CATSRTSGGYNEQFF.

V and J are TRBV5-6 and TRBJ1-4; 7 bases line up with TRBD1. With V trimmed by 3 bases and J by 17 bases, 13 bases remained unmatched. Germline V gene lookup returns CDR1 SGHDT and CDR2 YYEEEE. The CDR3 consists of 13 residues. CDR3 sequence: CASSSHHDRETFF. The CDR3 DNA sequence: TGTGCCAGCAGCTCTCATCACGACAGGGAAACTTTTTTT.

The rearrangement uses TRBV14 and TRBJ2-6, with D unclear. V lost 4 bases, J lost 2 bases, and 12 bases lay in between. The germline CDR1 and CDR2 sequences are SGHDN and FVKESK. This CDR3 region has 16 residues. CDR3 amino acids: CASSPQSTPGANVLTF. The CDR3 nucleotides are TGTGCCAGCAGCCCCCAATCTACGCCTGGGGCCAACGTCCTGACTTTC.